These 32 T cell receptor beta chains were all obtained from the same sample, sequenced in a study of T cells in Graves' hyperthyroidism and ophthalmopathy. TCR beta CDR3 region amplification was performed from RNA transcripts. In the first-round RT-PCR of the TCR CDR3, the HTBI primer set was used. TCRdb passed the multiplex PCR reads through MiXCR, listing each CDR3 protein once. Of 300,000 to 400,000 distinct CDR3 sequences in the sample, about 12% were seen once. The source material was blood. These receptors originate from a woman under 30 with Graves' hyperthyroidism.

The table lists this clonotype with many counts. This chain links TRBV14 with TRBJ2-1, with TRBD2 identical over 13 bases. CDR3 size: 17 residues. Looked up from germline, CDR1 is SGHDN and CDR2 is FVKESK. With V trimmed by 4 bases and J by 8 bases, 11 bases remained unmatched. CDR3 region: CASSPKPTSGRSDEQFF. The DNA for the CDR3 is TGTGCCAGCAGCCCGAAACCGACTAGCGGGAGGAGTGATGAGCAGTTCTTC.

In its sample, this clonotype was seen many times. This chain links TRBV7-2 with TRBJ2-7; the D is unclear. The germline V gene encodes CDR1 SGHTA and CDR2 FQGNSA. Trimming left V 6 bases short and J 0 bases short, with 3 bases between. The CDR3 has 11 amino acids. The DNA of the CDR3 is TGTGCCAGCAGGGGCTCCTACGAGCAGTACTTC. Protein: CASRGSYEQYF. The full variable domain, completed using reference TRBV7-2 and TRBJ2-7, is GAGVSQSPSNKVTEKGKDVELRCDPISGHTALYWYRQSLGQGLEFLIYFQGNSAPDKSGLPSDRFSAERTGGSVSTLTIQRTQQEDSAVYLCASRGSYEQYFGPGTRLTVT.

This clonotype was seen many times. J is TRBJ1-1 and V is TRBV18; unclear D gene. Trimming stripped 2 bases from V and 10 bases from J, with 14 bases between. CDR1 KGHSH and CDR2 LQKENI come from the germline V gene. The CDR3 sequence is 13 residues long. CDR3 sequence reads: CASSPSQAGGAFF. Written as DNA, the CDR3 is TGTGCCAGCTCACCATCACAAGCGGGCGGAGCTTTCTTT.

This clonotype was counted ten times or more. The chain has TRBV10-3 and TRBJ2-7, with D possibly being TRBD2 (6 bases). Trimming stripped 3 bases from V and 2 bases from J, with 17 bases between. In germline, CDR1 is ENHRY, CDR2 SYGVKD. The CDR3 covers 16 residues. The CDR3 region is CAISEWRGQATYEQYF. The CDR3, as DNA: TGTGCCATCAGTGAATGGAGGGGCCAGGCAACCTACGAGCAGTACTTC.

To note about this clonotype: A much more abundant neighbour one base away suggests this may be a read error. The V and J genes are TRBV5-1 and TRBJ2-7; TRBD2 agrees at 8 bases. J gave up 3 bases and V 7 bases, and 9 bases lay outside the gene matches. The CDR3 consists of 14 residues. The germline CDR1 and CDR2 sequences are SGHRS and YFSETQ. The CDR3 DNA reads TGCGCCAGCGGCCCCGGGGGGGCAGGCTACGAGCAGTACTTC. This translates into CASGPGGAGYEQYF.

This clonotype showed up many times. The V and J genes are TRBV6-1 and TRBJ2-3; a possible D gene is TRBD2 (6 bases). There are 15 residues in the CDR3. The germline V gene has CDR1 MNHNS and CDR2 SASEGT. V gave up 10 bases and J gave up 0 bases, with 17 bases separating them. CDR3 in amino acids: CATPRSGLSTDTQYF. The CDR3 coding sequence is TGTGCCACCCCTCGAAGCGGGCTTAGCACAGATACGCAGTATTTT.

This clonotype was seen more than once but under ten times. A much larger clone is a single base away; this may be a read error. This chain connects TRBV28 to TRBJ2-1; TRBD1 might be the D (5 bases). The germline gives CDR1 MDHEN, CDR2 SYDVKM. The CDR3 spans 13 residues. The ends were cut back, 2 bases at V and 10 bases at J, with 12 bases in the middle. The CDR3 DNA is TGTGCCAGCAGTTTAGGACAACTCTCCGAGCAGTTCTTC. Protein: CASSLGQLSEQFF.

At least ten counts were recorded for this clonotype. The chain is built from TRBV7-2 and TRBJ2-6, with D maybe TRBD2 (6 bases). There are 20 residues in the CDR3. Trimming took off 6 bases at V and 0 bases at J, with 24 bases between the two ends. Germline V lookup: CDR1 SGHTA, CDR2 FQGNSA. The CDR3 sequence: CASSRPAGRQRDSGANVLTF. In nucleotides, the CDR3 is TGTGCCAGCAGTCGGCCCGCGGGACGTCAGAGAGACTCTGGGGCCAACGTCCTGACTTTC.

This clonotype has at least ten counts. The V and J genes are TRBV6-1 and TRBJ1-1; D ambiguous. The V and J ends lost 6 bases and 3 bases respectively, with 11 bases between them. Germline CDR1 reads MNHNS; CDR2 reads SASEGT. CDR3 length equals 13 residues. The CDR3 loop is CASSSTPYTEAFF. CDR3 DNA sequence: TGTGCCAGCAGCTCCACACCCTACACTGAAGCTTTCTTT.

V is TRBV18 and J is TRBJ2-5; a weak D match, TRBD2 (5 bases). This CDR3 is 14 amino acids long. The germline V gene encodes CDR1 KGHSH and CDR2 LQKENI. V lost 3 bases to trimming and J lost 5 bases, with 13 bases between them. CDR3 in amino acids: CASSPPSREETQYF. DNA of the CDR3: TGTGCCAGCTCACCCCCTTCGAGGGAGGAGACCCAGTACTTC.

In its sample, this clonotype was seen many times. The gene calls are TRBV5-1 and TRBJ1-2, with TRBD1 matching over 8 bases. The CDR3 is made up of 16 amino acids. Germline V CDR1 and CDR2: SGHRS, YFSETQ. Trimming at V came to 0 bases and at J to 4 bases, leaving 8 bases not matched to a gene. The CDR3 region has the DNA TGCGCCAGCAGCTTGGTTTCAGGGGGCTTTCTCTATGGCTACACCTTC. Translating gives CASSLVSGGFLYGYTF. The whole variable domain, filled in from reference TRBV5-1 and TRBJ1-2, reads KAGVTQTPRYLIKTRGQQVTLSCSPISGHRSVSWYQQTPGQGLQFLFEYFSETQRNKGNFPGRFSGRQFSNSRSEMNVSTLELGDSALYLCASSLVSGGFLYGYTFGSGTRLTVV.

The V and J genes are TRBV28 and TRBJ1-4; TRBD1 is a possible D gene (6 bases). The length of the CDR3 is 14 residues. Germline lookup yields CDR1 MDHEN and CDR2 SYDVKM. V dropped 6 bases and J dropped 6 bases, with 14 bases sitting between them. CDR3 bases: TGTGCCAGCAGGACACAGGGAGGAGATGAAAAACTGTTTTTT. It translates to CASRTQGGDEKLFF.

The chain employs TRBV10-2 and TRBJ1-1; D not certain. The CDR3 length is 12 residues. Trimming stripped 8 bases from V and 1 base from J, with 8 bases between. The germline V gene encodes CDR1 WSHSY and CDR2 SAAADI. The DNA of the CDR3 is TGCGCCAGCGGACGGCCGAACACTGAAGCTTTCTTT. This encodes CASGRPNTEAFF.

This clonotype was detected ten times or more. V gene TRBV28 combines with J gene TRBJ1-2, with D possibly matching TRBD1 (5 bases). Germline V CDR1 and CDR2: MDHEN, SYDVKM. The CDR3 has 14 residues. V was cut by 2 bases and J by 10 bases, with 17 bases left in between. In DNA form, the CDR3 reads TGTGCCAGCAGTTTAAGGGACTCGGGGCTTCCCTACACCTTC. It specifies CASSLRDSGLPYTF.

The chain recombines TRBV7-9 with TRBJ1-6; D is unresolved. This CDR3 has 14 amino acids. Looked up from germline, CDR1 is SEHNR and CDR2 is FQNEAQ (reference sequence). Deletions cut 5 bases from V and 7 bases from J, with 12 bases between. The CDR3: CASSPGSANSPLHF. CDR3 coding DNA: TGTGCCAGCAGCCCCGGGTCTGCGAATTCACCCCTCCACTTT.

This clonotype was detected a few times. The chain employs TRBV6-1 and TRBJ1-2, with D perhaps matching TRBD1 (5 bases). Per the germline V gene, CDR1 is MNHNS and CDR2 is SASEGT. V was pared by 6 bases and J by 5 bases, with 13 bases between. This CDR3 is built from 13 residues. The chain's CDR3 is CASRIRDGYGYTF. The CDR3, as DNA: TGTGCCAGCAGAATCCGGGACGGTTATGGCTACACCTTC.

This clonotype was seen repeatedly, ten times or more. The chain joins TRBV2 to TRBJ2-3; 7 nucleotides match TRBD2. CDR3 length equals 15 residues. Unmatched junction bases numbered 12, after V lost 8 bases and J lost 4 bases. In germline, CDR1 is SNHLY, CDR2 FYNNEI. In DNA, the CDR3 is TGTGCCAGCGGGGGGGAGCAATTCGGGGCAGATACGCAGTATTTT. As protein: CASGGEQFGADTQYF.

The CDR3 DNA sequence: TGTGCCAGCACTCCAGGTGGGGATGAGCAGTTCTTC. This encodes CASTPGGDEQFF. The V gene is TRBV7-9, the J gene TRBJ2-1; D unresolved. Germline V CDR1 and CDR2: SEHNR, FQNEAQ (reference sequence). This CDR3 has 12 amino acids. The V end lost 7 bases, the J end lost 8 bases, and 12 bases lay between the germline ends.

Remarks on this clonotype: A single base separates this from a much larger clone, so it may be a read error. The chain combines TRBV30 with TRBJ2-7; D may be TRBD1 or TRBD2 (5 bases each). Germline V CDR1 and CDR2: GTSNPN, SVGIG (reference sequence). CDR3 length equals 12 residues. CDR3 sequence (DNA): TGTGGACTTAGCAGGGACCCCTACGAGCAGTGCTTC. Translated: CGLSRDPYEQCF.

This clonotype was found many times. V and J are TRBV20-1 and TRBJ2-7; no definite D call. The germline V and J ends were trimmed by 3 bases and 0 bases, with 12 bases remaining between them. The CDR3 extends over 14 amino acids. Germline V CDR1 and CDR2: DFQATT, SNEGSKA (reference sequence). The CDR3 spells CSASKGWVSYEQYF. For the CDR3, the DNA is TGCAGTGCTAGTAAGGGTTGGGTCTCCTACGAGCAGTACTTC.

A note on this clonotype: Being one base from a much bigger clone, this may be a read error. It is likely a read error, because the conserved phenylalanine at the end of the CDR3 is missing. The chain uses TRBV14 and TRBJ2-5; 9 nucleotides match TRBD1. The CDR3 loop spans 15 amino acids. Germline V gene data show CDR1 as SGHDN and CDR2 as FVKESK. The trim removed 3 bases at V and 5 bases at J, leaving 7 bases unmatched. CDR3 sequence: CASSQGQGGGETQYL. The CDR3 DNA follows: TGTGCCAGCAGCCAGGGACAGGGAGGCGGTGAGACCCAGTACTTA.

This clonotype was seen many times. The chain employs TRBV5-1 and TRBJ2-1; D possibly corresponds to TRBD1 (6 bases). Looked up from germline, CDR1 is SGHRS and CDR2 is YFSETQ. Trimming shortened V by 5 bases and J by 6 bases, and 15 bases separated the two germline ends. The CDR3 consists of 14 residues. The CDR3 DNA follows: TGCGCCAGCAGGTCCGGGACACTATCCAATGAGCAGTTCTTC. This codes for CASRSGTLSNEQFF.

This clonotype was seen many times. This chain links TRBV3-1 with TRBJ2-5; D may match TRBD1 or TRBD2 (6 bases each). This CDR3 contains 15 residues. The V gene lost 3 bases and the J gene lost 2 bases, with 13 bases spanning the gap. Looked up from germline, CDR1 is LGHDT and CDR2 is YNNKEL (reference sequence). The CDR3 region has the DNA TGTGCCAGCAGCCAGGAGGGACACCGACAAGAGACCCAGTACTTC. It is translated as CASSQEGHRQETQYF.

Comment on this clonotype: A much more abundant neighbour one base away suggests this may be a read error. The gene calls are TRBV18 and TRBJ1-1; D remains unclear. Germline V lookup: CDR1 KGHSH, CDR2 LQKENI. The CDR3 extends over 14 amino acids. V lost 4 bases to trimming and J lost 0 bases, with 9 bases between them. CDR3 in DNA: TGTGCCAGCTCACTAAGTTCCGTGAACACTGAAGCTTTCTTT. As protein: CASSLSSVNTEAFF.

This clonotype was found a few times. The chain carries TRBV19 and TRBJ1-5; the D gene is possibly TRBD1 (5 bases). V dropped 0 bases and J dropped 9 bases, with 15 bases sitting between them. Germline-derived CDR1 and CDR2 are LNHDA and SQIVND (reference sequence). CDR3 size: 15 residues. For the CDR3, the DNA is TGTGCCAGTAGTATAGACCAGGGCCACCGCGGGCCCCAGCATTTT. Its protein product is CASSIDQGHRGPQHF.

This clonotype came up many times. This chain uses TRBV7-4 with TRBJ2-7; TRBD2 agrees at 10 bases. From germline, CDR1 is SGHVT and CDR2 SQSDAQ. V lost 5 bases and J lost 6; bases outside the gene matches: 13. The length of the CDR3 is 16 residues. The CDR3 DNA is TGTGCCAGCAGCCCCCAGGCAGCGGGAGGGTTTAGCGAGCAGTACTTC. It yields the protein CASSPQAAGGFSEQYF. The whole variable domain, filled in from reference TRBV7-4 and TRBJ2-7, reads GAGVSQSPRYKVAKRGRDVALRCDSISGHVTLYWYRQTLGQGSEVLTYSQSDAQRDKSGRPSGRFSAERPERSVSTLKIQRTEQGDSAVYLCASSPQAAGGFSEQYFGPGTRLTVT.

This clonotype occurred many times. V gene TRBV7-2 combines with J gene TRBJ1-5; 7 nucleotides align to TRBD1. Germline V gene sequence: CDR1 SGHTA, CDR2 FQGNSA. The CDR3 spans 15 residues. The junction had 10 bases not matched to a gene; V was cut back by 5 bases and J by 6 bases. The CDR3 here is CASSPSLDRVQPQHF. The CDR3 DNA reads TGTGCCAGCAGCCCATCCCTTGACAGGGTTCAGCCCCAGCATTTT.

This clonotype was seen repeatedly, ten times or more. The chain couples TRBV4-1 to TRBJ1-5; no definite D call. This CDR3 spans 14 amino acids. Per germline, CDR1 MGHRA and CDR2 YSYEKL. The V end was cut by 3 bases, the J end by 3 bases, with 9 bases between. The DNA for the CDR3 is TGCGCCAGCAGCCAGCAAGACCTCAATCAGCCCCAGCATTTT. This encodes CASSQQDLNQPQHF.

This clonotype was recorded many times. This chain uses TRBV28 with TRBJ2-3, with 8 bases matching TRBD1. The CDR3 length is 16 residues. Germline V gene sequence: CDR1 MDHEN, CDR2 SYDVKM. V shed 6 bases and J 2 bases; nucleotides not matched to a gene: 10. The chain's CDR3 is CASREPGQGTTDTQYF. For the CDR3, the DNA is TGTGCCAGCAGGGAACCCGGACAGGGTACCACAGATACGCAGTATTTT.

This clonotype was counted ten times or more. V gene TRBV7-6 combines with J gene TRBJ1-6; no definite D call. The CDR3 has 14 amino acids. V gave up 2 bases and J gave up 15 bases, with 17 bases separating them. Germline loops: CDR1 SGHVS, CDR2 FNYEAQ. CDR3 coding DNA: TGTGCCAGCAGCTTATCGGGCCACCGTAGTGTCCTCCACTTT. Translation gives CASSLSGHRSVLHF.

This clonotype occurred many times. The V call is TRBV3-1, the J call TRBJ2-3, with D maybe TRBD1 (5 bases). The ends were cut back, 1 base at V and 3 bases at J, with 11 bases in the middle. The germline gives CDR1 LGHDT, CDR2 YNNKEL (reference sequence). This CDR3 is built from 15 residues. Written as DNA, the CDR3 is TGTGCCAGCAGCCAAGGGCAGGGCGAGACAGATACGCAGTATTTT. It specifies CASSQGQGETDTQYF.

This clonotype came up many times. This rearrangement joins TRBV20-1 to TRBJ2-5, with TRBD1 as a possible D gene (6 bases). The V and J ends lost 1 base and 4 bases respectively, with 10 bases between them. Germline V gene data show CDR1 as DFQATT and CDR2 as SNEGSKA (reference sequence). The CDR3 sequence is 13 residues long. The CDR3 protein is CSARADRRETQYF. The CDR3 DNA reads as TGCAGTGCTAGAGCGGACAGACGAGAGACCCAGTACTTC.